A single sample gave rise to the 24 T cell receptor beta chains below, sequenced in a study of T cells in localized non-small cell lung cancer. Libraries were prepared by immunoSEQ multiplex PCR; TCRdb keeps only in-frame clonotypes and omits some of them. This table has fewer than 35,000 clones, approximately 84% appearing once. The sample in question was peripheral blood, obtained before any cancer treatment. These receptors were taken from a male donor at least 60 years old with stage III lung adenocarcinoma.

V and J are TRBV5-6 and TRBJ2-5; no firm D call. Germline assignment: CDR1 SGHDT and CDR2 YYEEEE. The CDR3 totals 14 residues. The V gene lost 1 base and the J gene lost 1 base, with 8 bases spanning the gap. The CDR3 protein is CASSLLGSQETQYF. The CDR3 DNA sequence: TGTGCCAGCAGCTTGTTGGGCAGCCAAGAGACCCAGTACTTC.

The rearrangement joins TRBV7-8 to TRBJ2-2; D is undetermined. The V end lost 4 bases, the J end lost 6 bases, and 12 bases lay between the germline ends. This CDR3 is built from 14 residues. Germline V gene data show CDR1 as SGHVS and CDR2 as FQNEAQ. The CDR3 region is CASSWLGMAGELFF. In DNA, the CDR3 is TGTGCCAGCAGCTGGCTGGGGATGGCCGGGGAGCTGTTTTTT.

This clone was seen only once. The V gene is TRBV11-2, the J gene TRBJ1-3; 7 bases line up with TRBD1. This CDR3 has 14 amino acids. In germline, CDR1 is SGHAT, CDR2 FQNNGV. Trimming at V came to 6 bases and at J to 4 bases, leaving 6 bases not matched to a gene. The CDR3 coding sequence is TGTGCCAGCAGGGAGACAGGGAGCGGAAACACCATATATTTT. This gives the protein CASRETGSGNTIYF.

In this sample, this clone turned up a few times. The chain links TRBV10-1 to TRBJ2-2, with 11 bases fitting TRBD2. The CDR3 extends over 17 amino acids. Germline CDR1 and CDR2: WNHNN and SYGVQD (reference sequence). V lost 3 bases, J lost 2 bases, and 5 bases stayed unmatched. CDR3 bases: TGCGCCAGCAGTGATTGGGGACTAGCGGACAACACCGGGGAGCTGTTTTTT. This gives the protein CASSDWGLADNTGELFF.

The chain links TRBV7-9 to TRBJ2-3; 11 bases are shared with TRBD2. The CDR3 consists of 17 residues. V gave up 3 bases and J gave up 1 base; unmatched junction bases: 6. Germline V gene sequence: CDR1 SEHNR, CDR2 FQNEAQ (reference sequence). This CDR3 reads CASSFLAGGPGTDTQYF. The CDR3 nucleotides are TGTGCCAGCAGCTTCTTAGCGGGAGGGCCCGGCACAGATACGCAGTATTTT.

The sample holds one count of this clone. CDR3 loop: CASSFGTVQETQYF. The CDR3 region has the DNA TGCGCCAGCAGCTTTGGGACAGTCCAAGAGACCCAGTACTTC. This chain uses TRBV5-1 with TRBJ2-5, with 7 bases fitting TRBD1. Germline trimming cut 2 bases from V and 1 base from J; bases unmatched to any gene: 2. Germline V CDR1 and CDR2: SGHRS, YFSETQ. This CDR3 region has 14 residues.

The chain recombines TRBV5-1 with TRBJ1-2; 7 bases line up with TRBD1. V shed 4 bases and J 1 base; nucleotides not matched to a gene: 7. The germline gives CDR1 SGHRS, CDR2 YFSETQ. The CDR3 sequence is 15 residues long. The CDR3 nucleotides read TGCGCCAGCAGCCCGGGGACAGAGATTAACTATGGCTACACCTTC. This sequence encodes CASSPGTEINYGYTF. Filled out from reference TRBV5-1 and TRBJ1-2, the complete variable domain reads KAGVTQTPRYLIKTRGQQVTLSCSPISGHRSVSWYQQTPGQGLQFLFEYFSETQRNKGNFPGRFSGRQFSNSRSEMNVSTLELGDSALYLCASSPGTEINYGYTFGSGTRLTVV.

Here the CDR3 DNA reads TGTGCCAGCAGTGGGACAACCTATGGCTACACCTTC. Its translation: CASSGTTYGYTF. The rearrangement joins TRBV2 to TRBJ1-2; D is perhaps TRBD1 (5 bases). Trimming left V 4 bases short and J 4 bases short, with 7 bases between. Germline CDR1 and CDR2: SNHLY and FYNNEI. This CDR3 spans 12 amino acids. Drawing the rest from reference TRBV2 and TRBJ1-2, the complete variable domain is EPEVTQTPSHQVTQMGQEVILRCVPISNHLYFYWYRQILGQKVEFLVSFYNNEISEKSEIFDDQFSVERPDGSNFTLKIRSTKLEDSAMYFCASSGTTYGYTFGSGTRLTVV.

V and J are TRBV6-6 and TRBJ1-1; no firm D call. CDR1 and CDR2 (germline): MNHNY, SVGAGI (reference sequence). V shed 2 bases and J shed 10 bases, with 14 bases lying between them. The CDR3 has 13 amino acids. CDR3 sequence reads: CASSYASAGGAFF. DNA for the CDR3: TGTGCCAGCAGTTACGCGTCAGCCGGTGGAGCTTTCTTT.

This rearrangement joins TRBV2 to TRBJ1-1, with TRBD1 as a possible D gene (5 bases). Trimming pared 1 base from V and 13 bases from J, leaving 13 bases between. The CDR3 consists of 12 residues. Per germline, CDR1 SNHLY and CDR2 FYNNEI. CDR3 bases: TGTGCCAGCAGTGAAGGGGGGGGACGGGGTTTCTTT. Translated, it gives CASSEGGGRGFF.

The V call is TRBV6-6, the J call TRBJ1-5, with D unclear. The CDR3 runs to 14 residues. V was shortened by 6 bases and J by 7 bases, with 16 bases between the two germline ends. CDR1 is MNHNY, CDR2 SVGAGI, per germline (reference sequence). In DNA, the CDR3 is TGTGCCAGCAGCCCCGGGGATGGTGGACAGCCCCAGCATTTT. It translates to CASSPGDGGQPQHF.

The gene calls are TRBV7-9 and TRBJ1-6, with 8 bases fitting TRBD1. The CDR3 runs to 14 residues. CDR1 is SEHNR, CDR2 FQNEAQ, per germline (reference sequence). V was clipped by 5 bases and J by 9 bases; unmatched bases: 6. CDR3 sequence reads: CASSLTGEGSPLHF. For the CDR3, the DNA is TGTGCCAGCAGCCTGACAGGGGAGGGTTCACCCCTCCACTTT. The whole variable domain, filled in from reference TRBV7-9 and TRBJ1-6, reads DTGVSQNPRHKITKRGQNVTFRCDPISEHNRLYWYRQTLGQGPEFLTYFQNEAQLEKSRLLSDRFSAERPKGSFSTLEIQRTEQGDSAMYLCASSLTGEGSPLHFGNGTRLTVT.

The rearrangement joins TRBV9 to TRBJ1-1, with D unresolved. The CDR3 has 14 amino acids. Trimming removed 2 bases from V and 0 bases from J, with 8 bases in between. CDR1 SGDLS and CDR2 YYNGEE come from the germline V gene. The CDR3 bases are TGTGCCAGCAGCGTCGAAGACGTGAACACTGAAGCTTTCTTT. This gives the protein CASSVEDVNTEAFF.

The CDR3 loop reads CASGVEVTDTQYF. CDR3 nucleotide sequence: TGTGCCAGCGGGGTGGAAGTTACAGATACGCAGTATTTT. This chain connects TRBV2 to TRBJ2-3, with no clear D. The CDR3 has 13 amino acids. Looked up from germline, CDR1 is SNHLY and CDR2 is FYNNEI. Trimming removed 8 bases at V and 3 bases at J, with 12 bases between.

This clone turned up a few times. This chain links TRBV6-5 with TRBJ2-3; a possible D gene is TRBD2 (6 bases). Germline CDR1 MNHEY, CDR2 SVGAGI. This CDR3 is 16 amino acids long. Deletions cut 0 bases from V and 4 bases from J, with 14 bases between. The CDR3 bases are TGTGCCAGCAGTTACTCCTACATGCGGGAAGCAGATACGCAGTATTTT. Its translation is CASSYSYMREADTQYF.

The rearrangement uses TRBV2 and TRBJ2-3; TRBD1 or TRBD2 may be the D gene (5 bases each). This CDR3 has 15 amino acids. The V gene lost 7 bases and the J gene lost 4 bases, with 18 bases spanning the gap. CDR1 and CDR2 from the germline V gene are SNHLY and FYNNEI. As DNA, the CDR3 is TGTGCCAGCATGGGGGACCCCTGGGATCCAGATACGCAGTATTTT. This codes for CASMGDPWDPDTQYF.

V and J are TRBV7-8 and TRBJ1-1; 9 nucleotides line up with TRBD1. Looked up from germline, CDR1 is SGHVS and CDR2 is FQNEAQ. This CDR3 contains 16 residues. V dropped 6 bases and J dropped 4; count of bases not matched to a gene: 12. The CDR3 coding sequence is TGTGCCAGCAGTTTTGAAAGGGGACAGGGAGGCACTGAAGCTTTCTTT. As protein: CASSFERGQGGTEAFF.

Written as DNA, the CDR3 is TGTGCCAGCAGCACCCCGGGCGGGGGGGGGCCAGCCGGGGAGCTGTTTTTT. This gives the protein CASSTPGGGGPAGELFF. The chain is built from TRBV5-4 and TRBJ2-2; TRBD2 aligns across 9 bases. There are 17 residues in the CDR3. The V segment lost 4 bases and the J segment 6 bases; nucleotides outside the gene matches: 13. The germline V gene has CDR1 SGHNT and CDR2 YYREEE (reference sequence). Based on the CDR3 plus reference TRBV5-4 and TRBJ2-2, the full variable domain is ETGVTQSPTHLIKTRGQQVTLRCSSQSGHNTVSWYQQALGQGPQFIFQYYREEENGRGNFPPRFSGLQFPNYSSELNVNALELDDSALYLCASSTPGGGGPAGELFFGEGSRLTVL.

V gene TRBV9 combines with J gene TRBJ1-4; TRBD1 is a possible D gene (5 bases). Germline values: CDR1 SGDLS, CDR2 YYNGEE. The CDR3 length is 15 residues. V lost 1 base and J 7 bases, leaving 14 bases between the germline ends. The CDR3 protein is CASSVTWGTGEKLFF. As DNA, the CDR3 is TGTGCCAGCAGCGTAACTTGGGGGACCGGTGAAAAACTGTTTTTT. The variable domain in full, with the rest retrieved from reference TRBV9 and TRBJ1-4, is DSGVTQTPKHLITATGQRVTLRCSPRSGDLSVYWYQQSLDQGLQFLIQYYNGEERAKGNILERFSAQQFPDLHSELNLSSLELGDSALYFCASSVTWGTGEKLFFGSGTQLSVL.

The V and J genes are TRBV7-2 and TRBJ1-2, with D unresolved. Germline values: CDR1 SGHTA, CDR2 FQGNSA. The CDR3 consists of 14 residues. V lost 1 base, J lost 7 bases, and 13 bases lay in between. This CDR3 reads CASSLVTDTGGYTF. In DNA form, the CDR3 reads TGTGCCAGCAGCTTAGTTACGGATACCGGTGGCTACACCTTC.

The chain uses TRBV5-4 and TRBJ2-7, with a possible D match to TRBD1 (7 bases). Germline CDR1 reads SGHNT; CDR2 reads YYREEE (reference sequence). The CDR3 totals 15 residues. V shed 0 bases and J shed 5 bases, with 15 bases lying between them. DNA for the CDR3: TGTGCCAGCAGCTTGGAGGAGGGGGCGCAGGACGAGCAGTACTTC. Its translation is CASSLEEGAQDEQYF.

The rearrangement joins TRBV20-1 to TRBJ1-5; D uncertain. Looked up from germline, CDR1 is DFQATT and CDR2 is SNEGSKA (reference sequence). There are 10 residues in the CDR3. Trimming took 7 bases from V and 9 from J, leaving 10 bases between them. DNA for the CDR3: TGCAGTGAGGCCTTAGGGCCCCAGCATTTT. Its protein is CSEALGPQHF.

The CDR3 region has the DNA TGCAGCGCGTTGACTAGCGGGAGCACAGATACGCAGTATTTT. The encoded protein is CSALTSGSTDTQYF. The chain combines TRBV29-1 with TRBJ2-3; 10 bases align to TRBD2. With V trimmed by 7 bases and J by 0 bases, 4 bases remained unmatched. Germline V gives CDR1 SQVTM, CDR2 ANQGSEA. This CDR3 comprises 14 residues.

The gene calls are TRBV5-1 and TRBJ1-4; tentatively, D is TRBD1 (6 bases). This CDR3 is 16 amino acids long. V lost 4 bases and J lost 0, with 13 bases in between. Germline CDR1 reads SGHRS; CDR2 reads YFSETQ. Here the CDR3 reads CASSNGQLATNEKLFF. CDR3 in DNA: TGCGCCAGCAGCAACGGACAGCTCGCAACTAATGAAAAACTGTTTTTT.